A single sample is the source of the 21 T cell receptor beta chains below, sequenced in a study of neurological immune-mediated disorders. In TCRdb, the 5' RACE reads were re-called with MiXCR into one record per CDR3 protein. The repertoire holds about 48,000 distinct CDR3 sequences, with approximately 11% as singletons. Specified time point: longitudinal time-point 3. Material for sequencing was PBMCs. These receptors were taken from a male donor with HTLV-1-associated myelopathy (HAM/TSP).

This clonotype was detected ten times or more. The chain couples TRBV5-1 to TRBJ2-7; no firm D call. This CDR3 is 12 amino acids long. The V gene's germline CDR1 is SGHRS and CDR2 YFSETQ. V lost 5 bases to trimming and J lost 3 bases, with 9 bases between them. CDR3 loop: CASRADNYEQYF. The DNA of the CDR3 is TGCGCCAGCAGGGCCGATAACTACGAGCAGTACTTC.

This clonotype has at least ten counts. The chain is built from TRBV15 and TRBJ2-3, with D possibly being TRBD2 (6 bases). Germline CDR1 is LNHNV and CDR2 is YYDKDF (reference sequence). This CDR3 contains 16 residues. V was trimmed by 3 bases and J by 5 bases, leaving 18 bases between them. For the CDR3, the DNA is TGTGCCACCAGCAGGGGATGGGGGGATGGAGAAGATACGCAGTATTTT. Translating it yields CATSRGWGDGEDTQYF.

This clonotype was picked up many times. Written as DNA, the CDR3 is TGTGCCAGCAGCCAGGGACAGGGAAGAGATACGCAGTATTTT. Translated: CASSQGQGRDTQYF. The V and J genes are TRBV7-2 and TRBJ2-3; 9 nucleotides agree with TRBD1. This CDR3 has 14 residues. Germline CDR1 reads SGHTA; CDR2 reads FQGNSA. V shed 5 bases and J 5 bases; nucleotides not matched to a gene: 5. The whole variable domain, remainder taken from reference TRBV7-2 and TRBJ2-3, is GAGVSQSPSNKVTEKGKDVELRCDPISGHTALYWYRQSLGQGLEFLIYFQGNSAPDKSGLPSDRFSAERTGGSVSTLTIQRTQQEDSAVYLCASSQGQGRDTQYFGPGTRLTVL.

This chain joins TRBV21-1 and TRBJ1-5; TRBD1, as called in the table, went unchecked against the DNA. TRBV21-1 is a recognized pseudogene. CDR3 length: 16 residues. The DNA of the CDR3 is TGTGCCAGCAGCAAAGCGCGCAGGGAGAGCAATCAGCCCCAGCATTTT. Translation: CASSKARRESNQPQHF.

This clonotype was counted many times. The gene calls are TRBV7-9 and TRBJ1-5; 9 bases fit TRBD1. J gave up 7 bases and V 3 bases, and 4 bases lay outside the gene matches. The CDR3 runs to 14 residues. Germline assignment: CDR1 SEHNR and CDR2 FQNEAQ (reference sequence). DNA for the CDR3: TGTGCCAGCAGCTTGGGACAGGGTGAGCAGCCCCAGCATTTT. Protein: CASSLGQGEQPQHF. The variable domain in full, completed from reference TRBV7-9 and TRBJ1-5, reads DTGVSQNPRHKITKRGQNVTFRCDPISEHNRLYWYRQTLGQGPEFLTYFQNEAQLEKSRLLSDRFSAERPKGSFSTLEIQRTEQGDSAMYLCASSLGQGEQPQHFGDGTRLSIL.

This clonotype was seen at least ten times. The gene calls are TRBV5-1 and TRBJ2-2; 7 bases agree with TRBD1. CDR3 length: 15 amino acids. After removal of 0 bases from V and 5 bases from J, the junction contained 4 bases not matched to a gene. From germline, CDR1 is SGHRS and CDR2 YFSETQ. The CDR3 spells CASSLEQGITGELFF. CDR3 DNA: TGCGCCAGCAGCTTGGAACAGGGGATAACCGGGGAGCTGTTTTTT.

The V gene is TRBV20-1, the J gene TRBJ1-5; a possible D gene is TRBD1 (6 bases). In germline, CDR1 is DFQATT, CDR2 SNEGSKA (reference sequence). Deletions cut 6 bases from V and 2 bases from J, with 14 bases between. This CDR3 comprises 14 residues. The CDR3, as DNA: TGCAGTGCAGACGAGACAGGCCGCAATCAGCCCCAGCATTTT. This codes for CSADETGRNQPQHF.

The sample holds many counts of this clonotype. The rearrangement joins TRBV20-1 to TRBJ1-2; 8 bases match TRBD1. This CDR3 spans 15 amino acids. Germline CDR1 is DFQATT and CDR2 is SNEGSKA (reference sequence). V shed 5 bases and J 4 bases; nucleotides not matched to a gene: 12. CDR3 protein: CSAPRTTGGPYGYTF. The CDR3 nucleotides read TGCAGTGCTCCCCGAACAACAGGGGGTCCCTATGGCTACACCTTC.

The chain is built from TRBV3-1 and TRBJ2-5; D uncertain. The V end lost 4 bases, the J end lost 5 bases, and 14 bases lay between the germline ends. This CDR3 has 14 residues. Germline V gene data show CDR1 as LGHDT and CDR2 as YNNKEL (reference sequence). This chain's CDR3 is CASSPRLVGETQYF. The CDR3 nucleotides read TGTGCCAGCAGCCCTAGGCTGGTGGGTGAGACCCAGTACTTC.

This clonotype was observed at least ten times. This chain connects TRBV10-3 to TRBJ1-3; no clear D. CDR1 is ENHRY, CDR2 SYGVKD, per germline. This CDR3 is 13 amino acids long. With 10 bases removed from V and 4 bases from J, the gap between germline ends came to 14 bases. Here the CDR3 DNA reads TGTGCCACCACGGGCCCCTCGGGAAACACCATATATTTT. This gives the protein CATTGPSGNTIYF.

This clonotype was counted many times. The chain links TRBV15 to TRBJ2-3, with D perhaps matching TRBD2 (5 bases). The V and J ends lost 5 bases and 4 bases respectively, with 10 bases between them. The CDR3 length is 13 residues. Looked up from germline, CDR1 is LNHNV and CDR2 is YYDKDF (reference sequence). Written as DNA, the CDR3 is TGTGCCACCAGCGAGGGCCCCCCAGATACGCAGTATTTT. Protein product: CATSEGPPDTQYF.

Many counts were recorded for this clonotype. The rearrangement joins TRBV4-3 to TRBJ2-2; 9 bases match TRBD1. The CDR3 length is 17 residues. Germline V gene data show CDR1 as LGHNA and CDR2 as YSLEER. V lost 0 bases, J lost 4 bases, and 6 bases stayed unmatched. The CDR3 region has the DNA TGCGCCAGCAGCCAAGACCCCGACAGGGGGAGCACCGGGGAGCTGTTTTTT. The encoded protein is CASSQDPDRGSTGELFF.

This clonotype appeared many times. CDR3 loop: CSARDPLAAYNEQFF. DNA of the CDR3: TGCAGTGCTAGAGATCCACTAGCGGCCTACAATGAGCAGTTCTTC. The chain is built from TRBV20-1 and TRBJ2-1, with TRBD2 matching 8 bases. CDR3 length: 15 amino acids. V dropped 0 bases and J dropped 2; count of bases not matched to a gene: 3. Germline V gives CDR1 DFQATT, CDR2 SNEGSKA (reference sequence).

This clonotype was recorded at least ten times. This chain joins TRBV10-2 and TRBJ2-2; 12 bases map to TRBD2. This CDR3 is 15 amino acids long. Germline lookup yields CDR1 WSHSY and CDR2 SAAADI. V was pared by 7 bases and J by 7 bases, with 7 bases of the junction left unmatched. The CDR3 sequence: CASTSGGGSDGELFF. For the CDR3, the DNA is TGCGCCAGCACTAGCGGGGGGGGTTCAGACGGGGAGCTGTTTTTT.

The chain is built from TRBV7-3 and TRBJ2-3; 11 nucleotides match TRBD2. There are 14 residues in the CDR3. The V gene end was trimmed by 3 bases and the J gene end by 8 bases; junction bases not matched to a gene: 4. CDR1 and CDR2 (germline): SGHTA, FQGTGA. CDR3 loop: CASSFSGGAFTQYF. The CDR3 DNA follows: TGTGCCAGCAGCTTTAGCGGGGGGGCCTTTACGCAGTATTTT.

This clonotype appeared a few times. The V call is TRBV20-1, the J call TRBJ1-4; D gene unclear. This CDR3 region has 13 residues. Germline V gene data show CDR1 as DFQATT and CDR2 as SNEGSKA (reference sequence). Trimming left V 0 bases short and J 8 bases short, with 10 bases between. CDR3 DNA: TGCAGTGCTAGAGATTCATTTCGGGAAAAACTGTTTTTT. This gives the protein CSARDSFREKLFF.

This clonotype was seen many times. The chain links TRBV4-1 to TRBJ2-6; D remains unclear. Germline assignment: CDR1 MGHRA and CDR2 YSYEKL. This CDR3 has 16 residues. Trimming shortened V by 5 bases and J by 0 bases, and 11 bases separated the two germline ends. In DNA, the CDR3 is TGCGCCAGCAGCTCCTCCTCGGGCTCTGGGGCCAACGTCCTGACTTTC. Protein product: CASSSSSGSGANVLTF.

This clonotype was recorded at least ten times. This chain connects TRBV29-1 to TRBJ2-3; D gene unclear. V lost 7 bases and J lost 4, with 9 bases in between. Germline V CDR1 and CDR2: SQVTM, ANQGSEA. CDR3 length: 11 residues. The CDR3 reads CSATVADTQYF. DNA for the CDR3: TGCAGCGCCACGGTGGCAGATACGCAGTATTTT.

About this clonotype: This may be a read error: a much more frequent sequence differs by one nucleotide. The V call is TRBV6-5, the J call TRBJ1-1; possible D gene TRBD1, 5 bases. This CDR3 is built from 11 residues. CDR1 is MNHEY, CDR2 SVGAGI, per germline. The CDR3 sequence is CANSNQGGAFF. The CDR3 DNA follows: TGTGCCAACAGTAACCAGGGAGGTGCTTTCTTT.

Comments on this clonotype: In this CDR3 the conserved last residue, phenylalanine or tryptophan, is missing, so a read error is likely. It is unclear where the CDR3 begins or ends on the DNA, so no DNA is shown, and the CDR3 is as TCRdb lists it. The gene calls are TRBV6-2 or TRBV6-3 and TRBJ1-1; the D segment call TRBD1 is taken from the table without a DNA check. CDR1 is MNHEY and CDR2 is SVGEGT in the germline V gene. 12 amino acids form the CDR3, both terminal residues included. The chain's CDR3 is CASRTGVTEAIL.

This clonotype was counted once. The chain combines TRBV28 with TRBJ1-2; maybe TRBD1 (6 bases). The CDR3 covers 15 residues. V was pared by 6 bases and J by 4 bases, with 18 bases between. The germline V gene has CDR1 MDHEN and CDR2 SYDVKM. CDR3 residues: CASRARGGFGYGYTF. CDR3 DNA: TGTGCCAGCAGAGCCCGGGGGGGCTTTGGCTATGGCTACACCTTC.